The TCR beta chain under discussion was sequenced for a study of a mutant IDH1 vaccine in newly diagnosed glioma. Study-level information: Initiation of the vaccine course occurred 4-6 weeks after radiotherapy alone, or alongside temozolomide cycles. Before enrollment, the patients had been treated with radiotherapy alone, temozolomide alone, or both together. Most of them had received both.

TCRdb's table, derived via immunoSEQ multiplex PCR, lists solely in-frame clones and lacks some. The sample includes under 150,000 clones, approximately 87% seen only once; the top ten take 0.5% to 0.65%. Germline lookup yields CDR1 LNHNV and CDR2 YYDKDF (reference sequence). The CDR3 extends over 12 amino acids. Trimming stripped 0 bases from V and 8 bases from J, with 5 bases between. With respect to this clone: Its antigen is currently unknown.

The time point: week 11, during vaccination. One vaccine dose held 300 ug of mutant IDH1 20-mer peptide and came with topical imiquimod. Regarding the study as a whole: Seemingly, top peripheral T cell clonotype changes bore no relation to pseudoprogression.

This TCR was sampled from a woman between 45 and 65 years old with glioma. The sample here was PBMCs, taken from a glioma patient whose treatment included an IDH1 peptide vaccine. The V call is TRBV15, the J call TRBJ2-1, with D uncertain. The CDR3 region is CATSRDLYEQFF. For the CDR3, the DNA is TGTGCCACCAGCAGAGATTTATATGAGCAGTTCTTC.